The 26 T cell receptor beta chains presented below share a single source sample, sequenced in a study of cytomegalovirus exposure and HLA in healthy donors. Primers: 60 Vbeta forward and 13 Jbeta reverse. Profiled with immunoSEQ multiplex PCR; TCRdb holds only in-frame clones, not every one. Counted here are some 150,000 clones, over 60% occurring once; the ten biggest clones make up about 3%. The sample taken for sequencing was PBMCs. These receptors all come from a woman aged 25-40 years in good health and CMV-seropositive.

The V gene is TRBV4-1, the J gene TRBJ2-5; D may be TRBD1 (6 bases). Trimming removed 1 base at V and 0 bases at J, with 15 bases between. Germline V gives CDR1 MGHRA, CDR2 YSYEKL. The length of the CDR3 is 17 residues. The CDR3 reads CASSQAPGHSYQETQYF. Written as DNA, the CDR3 is TGCGCCAGCAGCCAAGCGCCGGGACATTCGTACCAAGAGACCCAGTACTTC.

The rearrangement joins TRBV4-1 to TRBJ2-3; 8 bases match TRBD2. This CDR3 is 18 amino acids long. V gave up 3 bases and J gave up 3 bases; unmatched junction bases: 14. Per the germline V gene, CDR1 is MGHRA and CDR2 is YSYEKL. CDR3 sequence: CASSHPTRGGGKTDTQYF. As DNA, the CDR3 is TGCGCCAGCAGCCATCCCACCCGGGGGGGTGGTAAAACAGATACGCAGTATTTT.

The CDR3 loop reads CASSRDRETEAFF. CDR3 sequence (DNA): TGTGCCAGCAGTCGGGACAGGGAAACTGAAGCTTTCTTT. The J gene is TRBJ1-1, the V gene TRBV27, with 9 bases fitting TRBD1. This CDR3 region has 13 residues. The trim removed 5 bases at V and 5 bases at J, leaving 3 bases unmatched. Germline V gene lookup returns CDR1 MNHEY and CDR2 SMNVEV (reference sequence).

The chain is built from TRBV5-1 and TRBJ1-2; D perhaps matches TRBD1 (5 bases). The V end was cut by 4 bases, the J end by 9 bases, with 19 bases between. Germline assignment: CDR1 SGHRS and CDR2 YFSETQ. The CDR3 is 14 amino acids. This CDR3 is CASSPGTGLVSYTF. In DNA, the CDR3 is TGCGCCAGCAGCCCAGGCACAGGTCTTGTAAGCTACACCTTC.

This clone was seen a single time. The V call is TRBV27, the J call TRBJ1-1; no reliable D call. The CDR3 totals 14 residues. Germline V gene data show CDR1 as MNHEY and CDR2 as SMNVEV (reference sequence). V gave up 3 bases and J gave up 11 bases, with 19 bases separating them. The CDR3 spells CASSLRQAPRSAFF. The CDR3 DNA reads as TGTGCCAGCAGTTTGCGCCAGGCGCCACGGTCCGCTTTCTTT.

The chain has TRBV7-2 and TRBJ1-5; D is uncertain. There are 14 residues in the CDR3. Germline V CDR1 and CDR2: SGHTA, FQGNSA. Trimming pared 3 bases from V and 3 bases from J, leaving 9 bases between. The CDR3 region is CASSFSQNNQPQHF. The CDR3 DNA reads as TGTGCCAGCAGCTTCTCCCAGAACAATCAGCCCCAGCATTTT.

The gene calls are TRBV27 and TRBJ2-7; tentative D call: TRBD1 (5 bases). In germline, CDR1 is MNHEY, CDR2 SMNVEV (reference sequence). The CDR3 consists of 15 residues. V lost 5 bases to trimming and J lost 4 bases, with 18 bases between them. The CDR3 loop is CASSPWWGWQYEQYF. For the CDR3, the DNA is TGTGCCAGCAGTCCCTGGTGGGGCTGGCAATACGAGCAGTACTTC.

The rearrangement joins TRBV29-1 to TRBJ2-3; D possibly corresponds to TRBD1 (6 bases). Germline V gene sequence: CDR1 SQVTM, CDR2 ANQGSEA. Trimming removed 6 bases at V and 0 bases at J, with 13 bases between. The CDR3 loop spans 14 amino acids. The CDR3 protein is CSVLQGTSTDTQYF. CDR3 DNA: TGCAGCGTCCTACAGGGAACTAGCACAGATACGCAGTATTTT.

There are a few counts of this clone. V is TRBV7-2 and J is TRBJ1-1; D uncertain. The CDR3 sequence is 14 residues long. Germline lookup yields CDR1 SGHTA and CDR2 FQGNSA. Trimming pared 1 base from V and 2 bases from J, leaving 8 bases between. The CDR3 is CASSLVSGNTEAFF. In DNA, the CDR3 is TGTGCCAGCAGCTTAGTGTCAGGCAACACTGAAGCTTTCTTT.

V is TRBV5-1 and J is TRBJ2-7; TRBD1 aligns across 7 bases. Germline trimming cut 2 bases from V and 1 base from J; bases unmatched to any gene: 30. The CDR3 loop spans 23 amino acids. Germline lookup yields CDR1 SGHRS and CDR2 YFSETQ. The CDR3 nucleotides read TGCGCCAGCAGCTTCACCAGCACCGCTTACAGGGGCGGAACCCCACAGCTTTCCTACGAGCAGTACTTC. It yields the protein CASSFTSTAYRGGTPQLSYEQYF.

V gene TRBV25-1 combines with J gene TRBJ1-2, with a possible D match to TRBD1 (6 bases). Germline assignment: CDR1 MGHDK and CDR2 SYGVNS. The V end lost 4 bases, the J end lost 0 bases, and 15 bases lay between the germline ends. The CDR3 covers 16 residues. This CDR3 is CASSGGGRRPNYGYTF. CDR3 nucleotide sequence: TGTGCCAGCAGTGGTGGGGGCAGGAGACCTAACTATGGCTACACCTTC.

This chain connects TRBV18 to TRBJ2-1; D is possibly TRBD2 (5 bases). CDR1 and CDR2 from the germline V gene are KGHSH and LQKENI. The CDR3 loop spans 17 amino acids. The V end lost 6 bases, the J end lost 4 bases, and 22 bases lay between the germline ends. The CDR3 reads CASSLLTFTEGYNEQFF. Written as DNA, the CDR3 is TGTGCCAGCTCCCTCCTAACCTTCACCGAGGGTTACAATGAGCAGTTCTTC.

This clone showed up just a few times. V usage is TRBV7-3 and J usage is TRBJ2-1; D perhaps matches TRBD1 (6 bases). The CDR3 has 17 residues. Trimming cost V 5 bases and J 0 bases, with 17 bases left between them. Germline CDR1 and CDR2: SGHTA and FQGTGA. The CDR3 is CASSPPERGSSYNEQFF. The CDR3 DNA sequence: TGTGCCAGCAGCCCACCGGAGAGGGGGAGCTCCTACAATGAGCAGTTCTTC.

The genes are TRBV27 and TRBJ1-2; perhaps TRBD1 as D (6 bases). The CDR3 spans 15 residues. V gave up 7 bases and J gave up 7 bases, with 22 bases separating them. Looked up from germline, CDR1 is MNHEY and CDR2 is SMNVEV (reference sequence). The CDR3, as DNA: TGTGCCAGCACCCCTCGATGGGACACGGGCTCTGGCTACACCTTC. This codes for CASTPRWDTGSGYTF.

This clone was counted between two and nine times. The CDR3, as DNA: TGTGCCTGGAGTGTATATCGCCTACAGGGCAACTATGGCTACACCTTC. It codes for CAWSVYRLQGNYGYTF. This chain links TRBV30 with TRBJ1-2; tentatively, D is TRBD1 (6 bases). Trimming stripped 0 bases from V and 2 bases from J, with 16 bases between. Germline CDR1 is GTSNPN and CDR2 is SVGIG (reference sequence). CDR3 size: 16 residues.

V is TRBV6-1 and J is TRBJ2-7, with 14 nucleotides matching TRBD2. Germline V gene lookup returns CDR1 MNHNS and CDR2 SASEGT. The CDR3 consists of 15 residues. The trim removed 9 bases at V and 0 bases at J, leaving 4 bases unmatched. The DNA for the CDR3 is TGTGCCAGTGGACTAGCGGGGGGAAGCTCCTACGAGCAGTACTTC. Its translation: CASGLAGGSSYEQYF.

This chain links TRBV5-1 with TRBJ1-4; possible D gene TRBD1, 5 bases. Germline V gene lookup returns CDR1 SGHRS and CDR2 YFSETQ. The CDR3 is 14 residues long. The V end was cut by 4 bases, the J end by 4 bases, with 11 bases between. This CDR3 is CASSEATVNEKLFF. The CDR3 DNA reads as TGCGCCAGCAGCGAAGCGACAGTTAATGAAAAACTGTTTTTT.

This clone has just a few counts. CDR3 protein: CASNAGFGELFF. The CDR3 nucleotides read TGCGCCAGCAATGCCGGGTTCGGGGAGCTGTTTTTT. V usage is TRBV10-2 and J usage is TRBJ2-2; no clear D. The CDR3 covers 12 residues. V gave up 7 bases and J gave up 7 bases, with 10 bases separating them. The V gene's germline CDR1 is WSHSY and CDR2 SAAADI.

The rearrangement uses TRBV19 and TRBJ2-6; 10 positions match TRBD1. Germline loops: CDR1 LNHDA, CDR2 SQIVND (reference sequence). The length of the CDR3 is 18 residues. With V trimmed by 3 bases and J by 1 base, 6 bases remained unmatched. The CDR3 sequence is CASSMRDRGLSGANVLTF. CDR3 coding DNA: TGTGCCAGTAGTATGCGGGACAGGGGACTATCTGGGGCCAACGTCCTGACTTTC.

V is TRBV28 and J is TRBJ2-1; a weak D match, TRBD2 (6 bases). CDR3 length equals 14 residues. The germline V gene has CDR1 MDHEN and CDR2 SYDVKM. With 7 bases removed from V and 6 bases from J, the gap between germline ends came to 16 bases. The CDR3 protein is CASKPSTRTNEQFF. In DNA form, the CDR3 reads TGTGCCAGCAAACCCTCGACTAGGACCAATGAGCAGTTCTTC.

This rearrangement joins TRBV14 to TRBJ1-4, with unresolved D. Trimming took off 4 bases at V and 4 bases at J, with 16 bases between the two ends. In germline, CDR1 is SGHDN, CDR2 FVKESK. The CDR3 sequence is 16 residues long. The CDR3 DNA follows: TGTGCCAGCAGCCCGTGGAGAGGGCCCTTTAATGAAAAACTGTTTTTT. This encodes CASSPWRGPFNEKLFF.

The chain employs TRBV5-4 and TRBJ2-1; 10 bases are shared with TRBD2. The CDR3 covers 16 residues. Germline CDR1 reads SGHNT; CDR2 reads YYREEE (reference sequence). The junction had 5 bases not matched to a gene; V was cut back by 1 base and J by 4 bases. DNA of the CDR3: TGTGCCAGCAGCTTGTCTAGCGGGAGCGTTTACAATGAGCAGTTCTTC. Translated, it gives CASSLSSGSVYNEQFF.

This clone was recorded a few times. This sequence joins TRBV7-9 and TRBJ2-5; the D gene is possibly TRBD2 (6 bases). Trimming pared 5 bases from V and 4 bases from J, leaving 20 bases between. CDR3 size: 16 residues. Germline V lookup: CDR1 SEHNR, CDR2 FQNEAQ (reference sequence). This CDR3 reads CASSLPRPGRGETQYF. The CDR3 DNA sequence: TGTGCCAGCAGCCTCCCCCGGCCCGGGAGAGGAGAGACCCAGTACTTC.

This chain links TRBV18 with TRBJ2-3; TRBD2 is a possible D gene (5 bases). Trimming left V 3 bases short and J 5 bases short, with 12 bases between. Germline assignment: CDR1 KGHSH and CDR2 LQKENI. This CDR3 is 14 amino acids long. CDR3: CASSPQRIRDTQYF. As DNA, the CDR3 is TGTGCCAGCTCACCGCAGCGGATCAGAGATACGCAGTATTTT.

This clone was seen more than once but under ten times. Here the CDR3 reads CASSRLAGERETQYF. The CDR3 DNA follows: TGTGCCAGCAGTCGTCTAGCGGGAGAGAGGGAGACCCAGTACTTC. The J gene is TRBJ2-5, the V gene TRBV4-2; 10 positions agree with TRBD2. The germline CDR1 and CDR2 sequences are LGHNA and YNFKEQ. The V and J ends lost 6 bases and 5 bases, in that order; junction bases with no gene match: 9. The CDR3 totals 15 residues.

This clone was counted between two and nine times. The chain joins TRBV28 to TRBJ1-5; 7 nucleotides align to TRBD1. Trimming cost V 7 bases and J 5 bases; bases outside gene matches: 20. The CDR3 contains 18 residues. Germline V gives CDR1 MDHEN, CDR2 SYDVKM. The CDR3 sequence is CASTFVGQVGVVDQPQHF. CDR3 nucleotides: TGTGCCAGCACCTTCGTCGGACAGGTGGGGGTAGTTGATCAGCCCCAGCATTTT.